These 26 T cell receptor beta chains originate from one sample sequenced in a study of OX40 agonist ivuxolimab in advanced cancers. Assay: immunoSEQ multiplex PCR; the TCRdb copy retains only in-frame clones and omits some. The sample lists 100,000 or so clones, around 93% seen once, with 0.5% to 0.65% in the top ten. Sample: CD4+ or CD8+ T cells sorted from blood, taken in a trial of the OX40 agonist ivuxolimab. The source of these receptors is an adult with an advanced solid tumor such as melanoma, head and neck, liver or kidney cancer.

This chain uses TRBV5-8 with TRBJ2-3; 10 bases fit TRBD2. This CDR3 has 16 residues. Germline-derived CDR1 and CDR2 are SGHTS and YDEGEE. V lost 4 bases to trimming and J lost 3 bases; unmatched junction nucleotides: 8. Here the CDR3 reads CASSGRMGLATDTQYF. The CDR3 DNA is TGTGCCAGCAGCGGACGAATGGGACTAGCGACAGATACGCAGTATTTT. The full variable domain, in which reference TRBV5-8 and TRBJ2-3 provide the parts outside the CDR3, is EAGVTQSPTHLIKTRGQQATLRCSPISGHTSVYWYQQALGLGLQFLLWYDEGEERNRGNFPPRFSGRQFPNYSSELNVNALELEDSALYLCASSGRMGLATDTQYFGPGTRLTVL.

The J gene is TRBJ1-1, the V gene TRBV11-3; D perhaps matches TRBD1 (5 bases). Germline loops: CDR1 SGHNT, CDR2 YENEEA. With 1 base removed from V and 5 bases from J, the gap between germline ends came to 8 bases. The CDR3 is 13 residues long. CDR3 nucleotide sequence: TGTGCCAGCAGCTTAGCTCAGGGAACTGAAGCTTTCTTT. Its protein is CASSLAQGTEAFF.

V gene TRBV5-1 combines with J gene TRBJ2-2, with 9 bases lining up with TRBD2. V lost 1 base and J lost 5; bases outside the gene matches: 6. This CDR3 contains 16 residues. In germline, CDR1 is SGHRS, CDR2 YFSETQ. The DNA for the CDR3 is TGCGCCAGCAGCTTGATTGCGGGAGGGTGGACCGGGGAGCTGTTTTTT. Protein product: CASSLIAGGWTGELFF.

The CDR3 DNA reads as TGTGCCAGCAGCTTCGGCCACGAGCAGTACTTC. This translates into CASSFGHEQYF. V usage is TRBV5-6 and J usage is TRBJ2-7; D is uncertain. CDR1 SGHDT and CDR2 YYEEEE come from the germline V gene. V was cut by 2 bases and J by 5 bases, with 5 bases left in between. The CDR3 is made up of 11 amino acids.

The chain combines TRBV7-2 with TRBJ2-7; TRBD2 might be the D (5 bases). V lost 3 bases, J lost 0 bases, and 21 bases lay in between. The CDR3 totals 18 residues. Germline V gives CDR1 SGHTA, CDR2 FQGNSA. This chain's CDR3 is CASSLRGGGRRFSYEQYF. CDR3 nucleotide sequence: TGTGCCAGCAGCTTGAGAGGTGGAGGTAGGCGTTTCTCCTACGAGCAGTACTTC.

The chain recombines TRBV7-3 with TRBJ2-5, with 8 bases lining up with TRBD1. Trimming at V came to 0 bases and at J to 2 bases, leaving 5 bases not matched to a gene. The length of the CDR3 is 16 residues. CDR1 SGHTA and CDR2 FQGTGA come from the germline V gene. CDR3 loop: CASSLTRRTGQETQYF. CDR3 nucleotide sequence: TGTGCCAGCAGCTTAACAAGGAGGACAGGGCAAGAGACCCAGTACTTC.

This sequence joins TRBV9 and TRBJ2-3, with no clear D. Germline V gene lookup returns CDR1 SGDLS and CDR2 YYNGEE. There are 15 residues in the CDR3. Trimming removed 0 bases at V and 9 bases at J, with 17 bases between. CDR3 in amino acids: CASSVVGMWSETQYF. In nucleotides, the CDR3 is TGTGCCAGCAGCGTAGTGGGTATGTGGTCGGAAACGCAGTATTTT.

This clone has a handful of counts. The V gene is TRBV7-2, the J gene TRBJ1-3, with D hard to call. Germline-derived CDR1 and CDR2 are SGHTA and FQGNSA. V was pared by 3 bases and J by 2 bases, with 5 bases between. The CDR3 loop spans 13 amino acids. CDR3 protein: CASSFSTGNTIYF. The CDR3 DNA reads TGTGCCAGCAGCTTCAGTACTGGAAACACCATATATTTT.

This sequence joins TRBV6-5 and TRBJ1-1; 8 nucleotides align to TRBD1. Germline V CDR1 and CDR2: MNHEY, SVGAGI. The CDR3 covers 14 residues. V was pared by 0 bases and J by 10 bases, with 7 bases of the junction left unmatched. DNA for the CDR3: TGTGCCAGCAGTTACTCGAGGGCAGGGGGCCGAGCTTTCTTT. This translates into CASSYSRAGGRAFF.

This clone has only a few counts. The chain combines TRBV23-1 with TRBJ2-1, with 7 nucleotides matching TRBD2. TRBV23-1 qualifies as an ORF whose function is uncertain. This CDR3 contains 15 residues. V was pared by 2 bases and J by 3 bases, with 4 bases of the junction left unmatched. CDR3 coding DNA: TGCGCCAGCAGTCAACCCCGCGGGAGCTACAATGAGCAGTTCTTC. Translating gives CASSQPRGSYNEQFF.

This clone has only one observation. The chain links TRBV2 to TRBJ1-1, with unresolved D. Looked up from germline, CDR1 is SNHLY and CDR2 is FYNNEI. V was trimmed by 2 bases and J by 4 bases, leaving 8 bases between them. CDR3 length: 13 amino acids. For the CDR3, the DNA is TGTGCCAGCAGTGAACGAGAGGGCACTGAAGCTTTCTTT. Translating it yields CASSEREGTEAFF.

The chain employs TRBV30 and TRBJ2-2; 12 bases are a match to TRBD1. The trim removed 3 bases at V and 3 bases at J, leaving 8 bases unmatched. This CDR3 region has 17 residues. Germline V gives CDR1 GTSNPN, CDR2 SVGIG (reference sequence). The DNA of the CDR3 is TGTGCCTGGAGAGCCTGGGACAGGGGGCTAGACACCGGGGAGCTGTTTTTT. Its protein is CAWRAWDRGLDTGELFF.

V is TRBV19 and J is TRBJ1-2; 7 nucleotides match TRBD1. CDR3 size: 13 residues. Germline CDR1 and CDR2: LNHDA and SQIVND (reference sequence). The CDR3 DNA reads as TGTGACCTGTGGGACAGTTGCGGCTATGGCTACACCTTC. This gives the protein CDLWDSCGYGYTF. The whole variable domain, filled in from reference TRBV19 and TRBJ1-2, reads DGGITQSPKYLFRKEGQNVTLSCEQNLNHDAMYWYRQDPGQGLRLIYYSQIVNDFQKGDIAEGYSVSREKKESFPLTVTSAQKNPTAFYLCDLWDSCGYGYTFGSGTRLTVV.

The V and J genes are TRBV7-9 and TRBJ1-1; no clear D gene. The V end was cut by 3 bases, the J end by 1 base, with 12 bases between. CDR3 length: 15 amino acids. The germline V gene encodes CDR1 SEHNR and CDR2 FQNEAQ (reference sequence). CDR3 nucleotides: TGTGCCAGCAGCTTTTCTACTGGCAGGAACACTGAAGCTTTCTTT. As protein: CASSFSTGRNTEAFF.

V and J are TRBV5-1 and TRBJ1-1; a weak D match, TRBD1 (5 bases). Germline CDR1 reads SGHRS; CDR2 reads YFSETQ. The CDR3 consists of 15 residues. Trimming cost V 0 bases and J 4 bases, with 13 bases left between them. CDR3 DNA: TGCGCCAGCAGCTTGGCCTTTCAGGGAGCCACTGAAGCTTTCTTT. Protein: CASSLAFQGATEAFF. Full variable domain (remainder filled in from reference TRBV5-1 and TRBJ1-1): KAGVTQTPRYLIKTRGQQVTLSCSPISGHRSVSWYQQTPGQGLQFLFEYFSETQRNKGNFPGRFSGRQFSNSRSEMNVSTLELGDSALYLCASSLAFQGATEAFFGQGTRLTVV.

The chain is built from TRBV20-1 and TRBJ2-7; D is undetermined. V gave up 8 bases and J gave up 0 bases, with 8 bases separating them. The germline V gene has CDR1 DFQATT and CDR2 SNEGSKA (reference sequence). The CDR3 length is 11 residues. The CDR3 spells CSTTDSYEQYF. CDR3 DNA: TGCAGTACAACAGACTCCTACGAGCAGTACTTC.

The rearrangement uses TRBV19 and TRBJ1-1; perhaps TRBD1 as D (5 bases). The V gene's germline CDR1 is LNHDA and CDR2 SQIVND (reference sequence). V was shortened by 2 bases and J by 5 bases, with 9 bases between the two germline ends. The CDR3 spans 13 residues. CDR3 region: CASSIRGGTEAFF. The CDR3 DNA reads TGTGCCAGTAGTATAAGGGGTGGGACTGAAGCTTTCTTT.

The rearrangement links TRBV7-2 to TRBJ2-7; 10 bases match TRBD1. The germline V gene has CDR1 SGHTA and CDR2 FQGNSA. With V trimmed by 2 bases and J by 5 bases, 3 bases remained unmatched. CDR3 size: 14 residues. In DNA form, the CDR3 reads TGTGCCAGCAGCTTAATAGGGACAGGGGACGAGCAGTACTTC. Encoded protein: CASSLIGTGDEQYF.

For the CDR3, the DNA is TGTGCCAGCAGCACCACCGGGACTAGCCGGGACGAGCAGTACTTC. Protein product: CASSTTGTSRDEQYF. The rearrangement joins TRBV5-6 to TRBJ2-7; TRBD2 aligns across 9 bases. The germline V gene has CDR1 SGHDT and CDR2 YYEEEE. The J segment lost 5 bases and the V segment lost 4 bases, leaving 10 bases of the junction unmatched. There are 15 residues in the CDR3.

The chain has TRBV7-2 and TRBJ2-3; possible D gene TRBD2, 5 bases. Trimming removed 1 base at V and 2 bases at J, with 7 bases between. Per germline, CDR1 SGHTA and CDR2 FQGNSA. The CDR3 has 14 residues. CDR3 in DNA: TGTGCCAGCAGCTTAGGCGGGCACACAGATACGCAGTATTTT. Protein product: CASSLGGHTDTQYF.

The V call is TRBV30, the J call TRBJ2-1; TRBD2 matches 10 bases. CDR3 length equals 15 residues. Germline lookup yields CDR1 GTSNPN and CDR2 SVGIG (reference sequence). J was trimmed by 7 bases and V by 0 bases; bases with no gene match: 6. CDR3 in DNA: TGTGCCTGGAGTGTAGACCTAGCGGGAGATAATGAGCAGTTCTTC. Residues: CAWSVDLAGDNEQFF.

This rearrangement joins TRBV6-1 to TRBJ2-5; no clear D. V shed 6 bases and J shed 5 bases, with 16 bases lying between them. The germline gives CDR1 MNHNS, CDR2 SASEGT. The CDR3 sequence is 14 residues long. CDR3 amino acids: CASSPSRNGETQYF. The CDR3 nucleotides are TGTGCCAGCAGCCCGAGCCGGAATGGGGAGACCCAGTACTTC.

This rearrangement joins TRBV27 to TRBJ2-6, with TRBD2 matching 9 bases. The CDR3 runs to 17 residues. The J segment lost 0 bases and the V segment lost 8 bases, leaving 8 bases of the junction unmatched. Germline V lookup: CDR1 MNHEY, CDR2 SMNVEV (reference sequence). DNA of the CDR3: TGTGCCAGCGCCGCTAGCGGGACGAGCTCTGGGGCCAACGTCCTGACTTTC. Translated, it gives CASAASGTSSGANVLTF.

This clone was seen once. The V and J genes are TRBV9 and TRBJ2-3; D gene unclear. Trimming left V 0 bases short and J 2 bases short, with 4 bases between. The V gene's germline CDR1 is SGDLS and CDR2 YYNGEE. This CDR3 is built from 13 residues. CDR3 region: CASSVGATDTQYF. The CDR3 bases are TGTGCCAGCAGCGTAGGCGCCACAGATACGCAGTATTTT.

This sequence joins TRBV18 and TRBJ2-7; 10 bases are shared with TRBD1. Germline CDR1 KGHSH, CDR2 LQKENI. Trimming cost V 0 bases and J 12 bases; bases outside gene matches: 8. CDR3 size: 14 residues. The DNA of the CDR3 is TGTGCCAGCTCACCACCCGGACAGGGGGGGACGAGGTACTTC. Residues: CASSPPGQGGTRYF.

The J gene is TRBJ2-3, the V gene TRBV10-1; D not certain. Germline CDR1 reads WNHNN; CDR2 reads SYGVQD (reference sequence). Trimming pared 3 bases from V and 1 base from J, leaving 20 bases between. The CDR3 runs 18 residues. CDR3: CASSDPDVTLSGTDTQYF. For the CDR3, the DNA is TGCGCCAGCAGTGACCCCGACGTCACGTTGTCGGGCACAGATACGCAGTATTTT.